The sequence of this T cell receptor beta chain was determined in a study of CD8 T cells in Susac syndrome. When the RNA was reverse transcribed, random hexamers were used with an input of 0.5 to 1 ug. Each CDR3 protein gets one entry after TCRdb re-called the immunoSEQ multiplex PCR reads with MiXCR. The top ten hold roughly 0.13% of the sample, which has 200,000 to 250,000 distinct CDR3 sequences, approximately 90% seen once. The CDR3 is made up of 13 amino acids. V lost 3 bases, J lost 9 bases, and 13 bases lay in between. Germline V gene data show CDR1 as SGDLS and CDR2 as YYNGEE. Sequenced sample: CD8+ T cells from PBMCs. The TCR comes from a human donor with multiple sclerosis. The V call is TRBV9, the J call TRBJ2-1; D may match TRBD1 or TRBD2 (5 bases each). CDR3 bases: TGTGCCAGCAGCGGAGAGGGACCTGTTGAGCAGTTCTTC. Amino acids: CASSGEGPVEQFF.